This TCR beta chain was identified in a study of blood T cell repertoires in COVID-19. Overall study: The United States, Italy and Spain provided the acute and convalescent COVID-19 samples. The analysed material was cDNA or gDNA that came from T cells, B-cell-depleted T cells, or PBMCs.

This clone was recorded once. Authors' data handling: For nucleated cells, counts were estimated from reference gene primer amplification. Clones were read by immunoSEQ multiplex PCR, and TCRdb kept only the in-frame ones, dropping some. Clonal size and the V and J genes are those of that table, whereas D and trimming came from the DNA. The profile shows around 180,000 clones, around 85% of them singletons. Trimming removed 2 bases from V and 6 bases from J; junction bases left unmatched: 7. The germline gives CDR1 LGHDT, CDR2 YNNKEL (reference sequence). This CDR3 comprises 15 residues. The sequenced sample consisted of peripheral blood. This TCR was recovered from a man aged 55 to 70 with acute or convalescent COVID-19. This chain joins TRBV3-1 (or the pseudogene TRBV3-2) and TRBJ2-1, with 7 bases fitting TRBD2. The DNA of the CDR3 is TGTGCCAGCAGCCAACATGGGACTACTGTCAATGAGCAGTTCTTC. Translated, it gives CASSQHGTTVNEQFF.